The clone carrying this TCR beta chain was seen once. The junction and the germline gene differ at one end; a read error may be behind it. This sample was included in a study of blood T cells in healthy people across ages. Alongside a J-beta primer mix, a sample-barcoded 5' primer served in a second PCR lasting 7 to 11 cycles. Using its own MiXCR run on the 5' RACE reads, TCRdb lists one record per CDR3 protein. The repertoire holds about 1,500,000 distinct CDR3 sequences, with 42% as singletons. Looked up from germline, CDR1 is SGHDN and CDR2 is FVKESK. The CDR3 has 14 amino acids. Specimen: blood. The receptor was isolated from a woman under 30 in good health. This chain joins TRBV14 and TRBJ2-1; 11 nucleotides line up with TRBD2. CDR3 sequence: CASSLSGRGNGQFF. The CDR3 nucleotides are TGTGCCAGCAGCCTTAGCGGGAGGGGCAATGGGCAGTTCTTC.